The rows below give T cell receptor beta chains drawn from one sample of a study of cytomegalovirus exposure and HLA in healthy donors. Produced via immunoSEQ multiplex PCR; TCRdb's table is partial and in-frame only. In the table there are roughly 70,000 clones, roughly 95% of which are singletons. Source material: PBMCs. Source of these receptors: a man younger than 30 in good health and CMV-seronegative. The CDR3 runs from the conserved cysteine through the conserved F or W. The D gene is left open where the match is weak. Expanded clones are given a class, and other clones once, few, many or no size at all.

d_gene: .; len: 15; j_gene: TRBJ2-3; abundance: .; v_gene: TRBV6-5; CDR3nt: TGTGCCAGCAGCCTAGGGGTATCTAACACAGATACGCAGTATTTT; CDR3aa: CASSLGVSNTDTQYF
d_gene: .; len: 12; j_gene: TRBJ1-1; abundance: once; v_gene: TRBV10-3; CDR3nt: TGTGCCATCAGGACTCTGAACACTGAAGCTTTCTTT; CDR3aa: CAIRTLNTEAFF
d_gene: .; len: 13; j_gene: TRBJ1-4; abundance: .; v_gene: TRBV7-6; CDR3nt: TGTGCCAGCAGCCCCCAGCGAACTGAAAAACTGTTTTTT; CDR3aa: CASSPQRTEKLFF
d_gene: .; len: 13; j_gene: TRBJ1-3; abundance: .; v_gene: TRBV7-3; CDR3nt: TGTGCCAGCAGCTGGGGCCATGGAAACACCATATATTTT; CDR3aa: CASSWGHGNTIYF
d_gene: .; len: 13; j_gene: TRBJ1-1; abundance: .; v_gene: TRBV7-9; CDR3nt: TGTGCCAGCAGCTTAGCTGTGTCTACAGATGCTTTCTTT; CDR3aa: CASSLAVSTDAFF
d_gene: TRBD2; len: 18; j_gene: TRBJ2-3; abundance: .; v_gene: TRBV15; CDR3nt: TGTGCCACCAGCAGAAATCCCTTTCTAGCGGGGCCCGCAGATACGCAGTATTTT; CDR3aa: CATSRNPFLAGPADTQYF
d_gene: TRBD2; len: 15; j_gene: TRBJ2-1; abundance: .; v_gene: TRBV6-1; CDR3nt: TGTGCCAGCAGTGAACTAGCGGGGGGGCACAATGAGCAGTTCTTC; CDR3aa: CASSELAGGHNEQFF
d_gene: .; len: 13; j_gene: TRBJ2-1; abundance: once; v_gene: TRBV19; CDR3nt: TGTGCCAGTAGTATTAAGGGGTACAATGAGCAGTTCTTC; CDR3aa: CASSIKGYNEQFF
d_gene: TRBD2; len: 18; j_gene: TRBJ2-7; abundance: .; v_gene: TRBV7-3; CDR3nt: TGTGCCAGCAGCCCAACCGGGCTAGCGGGGGGATTCAACTACGAGCAGTACTTC; CDR3aa: CASSPTGLAGGFNYEQYF
d_gene: .; len: 16; j_gene: TRBJ2-1; abundance: .; v_gene: TRBV15; CDR3nt: TGTGCCACCAGCAGAGTTCGCCTCGAGAGCTACAATGAGCAGTTCTTC; CDR3aa: CATSRVRLESYNEQFF
d_gene: .; len: 16; j_gene: TRBJ2-1; abundance: .; v_gene: TRBV14; CDR3nt: TGTGCCAGCAGCCAAGATTCGGGGGATGCCTACAATGAGCAGTTCTTC; CDR3aa: CASSQDSGDAYNEQFF
d_gene: .; len: 14; j_gene: TRBJ1-2; abundance: .; v_gene: TRBV4-2; CDR3nt: TGTGCCAGCAGCGGGGGCAGGGGAAGCGATGGCTACACCTTC; CDR3aa: CASSGGRGSDGYTF
d_gene: .; len: 13; j_gene: TRBJ1-2; abundance: .; v_gene: TRBV4-1; CDR3nt: TGCGCCAGCAGCCAAGGTGGCTCCTATGGCTACACCTTC; CDR3aa: CASSQGGSYGYTF
d_gene: .; len: 15; j_gene: TRBJ1-1; abundance: .; v_gene: TRBV5-4; CDR3nt: TGTGCCAGCAGCTTGGCCGGTCAGCGTCAGACTGAAGCTTTCTTT; CDR3aa: CASSLAGQRQTEAFF
d_gene: TRBD2; len: 16; j_gene: TRBJ2-1; abundance: .; v_gene: TRBV7-9; CDR3nt: TGTGCCAGCAGCTCCCGTCTGCGGGGGGCATTCAATGAGCAGTTCTTC; CDR3aa: CASSSRLRGAFNEQFF
d_gene: .; len: 14; j_gene: TRBJ1-3; abundance: .; v_gene: TRBV15; CDR3nt: TGTGCCACCAGCAGGGGGACATCTGGAAACACCATATATTTT; CDR3aa: CATSRGTSGNTIYF
d_gene: TRBD1; len: 14; j_gene: TRBJ1-5; abundance: .; v_gene: TRBV4-1; CDR3nt: TGCGCCAGCAGCCTGGGCAGGGGGAGTCAGCCCCAGCATTTT; CDR3aa: CASSLGRGSQPQHF
d_gene: .; len: 15; j_gene: TRBJ1-5; abundance: once; v_gene: TRBV19; CDR3nt: TGTGCCAGTAGTATGTCTCCAGGGACTAATCAGCCCCAGCATTTT; CDR3aa: CASSMSPGTNQPQHF
d_gene: .; len: 13; j_gene: TRBJ1-4; abundance: .; v_gene: TRBV19; CDR3nt: TGTGCCAGTAGTATAGACCTCGAGGAAAAACTGTTTTTT; CDR3aa: CASSIDLEEKLFF
d_gene: .; len: 14; j_gene: TRBJ2-2; abundance: .; v_gene: TRBV27; CDR3nt: TGTGCCAGCGGGAGTTCCGCGAACACCGGGGAGCTGTTTTTT; CDR3aa: CASGSSANTGELFF
d_gene: TRBD1; len: 14; j_gene: TRBJ1-1; abundance: .; v_gene: TRBV30; CDR3nt: TGTGCCTGGAGTATCCGGACAGGAGGAACTGAAGCTTTCTTT; CDR3aa: CAWSIRTGGTEAFF
d_gene: TRBD1; len: 13; j_gene: TRBJ1-2; abundance: .; v_gene: TRBV6-1; CDR3nt: TGTGCCAGCAGGGGGACAGAAAACTATGGCTACACCTTC; CDR3aa: CASRGTENYGYTF
d_gene: .; len: 15; j_gene: TRBJ2-2; abundance: .; v_gene: TRBV6-5; CDR3nt: TGTGCCAGCAGTTATGGGGACGGGAGAGCCGGGGAGCTGTTTTTT; CDR3aa: CASSYGDGRAGELFF
d_gene: TRBD1; len: 16; j_gene: TRBJ2-2; abundance: .; v_gene: TRBV18; CDR3nt: TGTGCCAGCTCACGATCGACAGGGGGCGGAACCGGGGAGCTGTTTTTT; CDR3aa: CASSRSTGGGTGELFF
d_gene: .; len: 15; j_gene: TRBJ2-7; abundance: .; v_gene: TRBV4-3; CDR3nt: TGCGCCAGCAGCCAAGTTTTAGCGGAGACCTACGAGCAGTACTTC; CDR3aa: CASSQVLAETYEQYF
d_gene: TRBD2; len: 15; j_gene: TRBJ2-1; abundance: once; v_gene: TRBV28; CDR3nt: TGTGCCAGCAGACCCCTAGCGGGAAACTACAATGAGCAGTTCTTC; CDR3aa: CASRPLAGNYNEQFF
d_gene: .; len: 17; j_gene: TRBJ2-2; abundance: .; v_gene: TRBV7-4; CDR3nt: TGTGCCAGCAGCTTATTCCGGGGCCCCGCGGGGTCCGGGGAGCTGTTTTTT; CDR3aa: CASSLFRGPAGSGELFF
d_gene: TRBD1; len: 15; j_gene: TRBJ1-3; abundance: .; v_gene: TRBV28; CDR3nt: TGTGCCAGCAGCTTACAGGGGGAATCTGGAAACACCATATATTTT; CDR3aa: CASSLQGESGNTIYF
d_gene: .; len: 13; j_gene: TRBJ2-5; abundance: .; v_gene: TRBV27; CDR3nt: TGTGCCAGCAGTTTGGTGGAGGGAGAGACCCAGTACTTC; CDR3aa: CASSLVEGETQYF
d_gene: TRBD2; len: 15; j_gene: TRBJ2-1; abundance: .; v_gene: TRBV6-6; CDR3nt: TGTGCCAGCAGTTATGGTAGCGGGGGGGGCAATGAGCAGTTCTTC; CDR3aa: CASSYGSGGGNEQFF
d_gene: TRBD1; len: 16; j_gene: TRBJ2-3; abundance: .; v_gene: TRBV14; CDR3nt: TGTGCCAGCAGCCAACGCGGACAGGGTGGAACGGATACGCAGTATTTT; CDR3aa: CASSQRGQGGTDTQYF
d_gene: TRBD1; len: 15; j_gene: TRBJ1-6; abundance: once; v_gene: TRBV5-4; CDR3nt: TGTGCCAGCAGCTTTTGGACAGGATTAAATTCACCCCTCCACTTT; CDR3aa: CASSFWTGLNSPLHF
d_gene: TRBD1; len: 13; j_gene: TRBJ1-2; abundance: .; v_gene: TRBV27; CDR3nt: TGTGCCAGCAGATTTGGGACAGGCTATGGCTACACCTTC; CDR3aa: CASRFGTGYGYTF
d_gene: TRBD1; len: 21; j_gene: TRBJ1-2; abundance: few; v_gene: TRBV10-3; CDR3nt: TGTGCCATCAGTGAGCCGCTTATGACTGGGACAGCCCCCAAGAGGGACTATGGCTACACCTTC; CDR3aa: CAISEPLMTGTAPKRDYGYTF
d_gene: .; len: 17; j_gene: TRBJ2-1; abundance: .; v_gene: TRBV5-4; CDR3nt: TGTGCCAGCAGCTCCCCACAGGCGACCCACTCCTACAATGAGCAGTTCTTC; CDR3aa: CASSSPQATHSYNEQFF
d_gene: TRBD1; len: 14; j_gene: TRBJ1-2; abundance: once; v_gene: TRBV7-2; CDR3nt: TGTGCCAGCAGCTTAGTAGGACAGGGGACAGGCTACACCTTC; CDR3aa: CASSLVGQGTGYTF
d_gene: TRBD1; len: 15; j_gene: TRBJ1-1; abundance: .; v_gene: TRBV30; CDR3nt: TGTGCCTGGAGTGGGGACAGGACAGCCAACACTGAAGCTTTCTTT; CDR3aa: CAWSGDRTANTEAFF
d_gene: TRBD1; len: 14; j_gene: TRBJ2-7; abundance: .; v_gene: TRBV28; CDR3nt: TGTGCCAGCAGTTTAGACAGGGTATACGACGAGCAGTACTTC; CDR3aa: CASSLDRVYDEQYF
d_gene: .; len: 13; j_gene: TRBJ1-3; abundance: .; v_gene: TRBV2; CDR3nt: TGTGCCAGCACGGAGCACAGGGGAAACACCATATATTTT; CDR3aa: CASTEHRGNTIYF
d_gene: .; len: 14; j_gene: TRBJ2-7; abundance: .; v_gene: TRBV13; CDR3nt: TGTGCCAGCAGCACCCGGGTCGCAACCTACGAGCAGTACTTC; CDR3aa: CASSTRVATYEQYF
d_gene: .; len: 17; j_gene: TRBJ2-1; abundance: .; v_gene: TRBV7-8; CDR3nt: TGTGCCAGCAGCACGTCCAGACTGGCAAGCTCCTACAATGAGCAGTTCTTC; CDR3aa: CASSTSRLASSYNEQFF
d_gene: .; len: 14; j_gene: TRBJ2-2; abundance: .; v_gene: TRBV4-3; CDR3nt: TGCGCCAGCAGCCAAGGGACAGCAACCGGGGAGCTGTTTTTT; CDR3aa: CASSQGTATGELFF
d_gene: .; len: 16; j_gene: TRBJ1-1; abundance: .; v_gene: TRBV27; CDR3nt: TGTGCCAGCAGAACTAACAGGGTCATTGGGGACACTGAAGCTTTCTTT; CDR3aa: CASRTNRVIGDTEAFF
d_gene: .; len: 14; j_gene: TRBJ2-3; abundance: once; v_gene: TRBV9; CDR3nt: TGTGCCAGCAGCCTATTAACTAGCACAGATACGCAGTATTTT; CDR3aa: CASSLLTSTDTQYF
d_gene: .; len: 11; j_gene: TRBJ1-1; abundance: .; v_gene: TRBV4-3; CDR3nt: TGCGCCAGCAGCCTTAGCACTGAAGCTTTCTTT; CDR3aa: CASSLSTEAFF
d_gene: .; len: 14; j_gene: TRBJ1-4; abundance: .; v_gene: TRBV23-1; CDR3nt: TGCGCCAGCAGTCAACCCGGGACCATTAAGGGAGGGTTTTTT; CDR3aa: CASSQPGTIKGGFF
d_gene: .; len: 16; j_gene: TRBJ1-2; abundance: .; v_gene: TRBV5-1; CDR3nt: TGCGCCAGCAGCTTGGCCGTCCGGGAAGCTAACTATGGCTACACCTTC; CDR3aa: CASSLAVREANYGYTF
d_gene: TRBD1; len: 15; j_gene: TRBJ2-1; abundance: .; v_gene: TRBV4-1; CDR3nt: TGCGCCAGCAGAGCCGGGACAGGGGGGTACAATGAGCAGTTCTTC; CDR3aa: CASRAGTGGYNEQFF
d_gene: TRBD1; len: 14; j_gene: TRBJ1-2; abundance: once; v_gene: TRBV27; CDR3nt: TGTGCCAGCAGTGTCGGGACAGCTCCCTATGGCTACACCTTC; CDR3aa: CASSVGTAPYGYTF
d_gene: TRBD1; len: 13; j_gene: TRBJ1-2; abundance: .; v_gene: TRBV9; CDR3nt: TGTGCCAGCAGCCATGACAGGGGTGATGGCTACACCTTC; CDR3aa: CASSHDRGDGYTF
d_gene: .; len: 14; j_gene: TRBJ2-7; abundance: .; v_gene: TRBV27; CDR3nt: TGTGCCAGCAGTTTATATCAGGGGAGTTACGAGCAGTACTTC; CDR3aa: CASSLYQGSYEQYF
d_gene: TRBD1; len: 16; j_gene: TRBJ2-2; abundance: .; v_gene: TRBV6-4; CDR3nt: TGTGCCAGCAGTGACTTACCGGGACAGGGGGCCGGGGAGCTGTTTTTT; CDR3aa: CASSDLPGQGAGELFF
d_gene: .; len: 11; j_gene: TRBJ1-1; abundance: .; v_gene: TRBV7-3; CDR3nt: TGTGCCAGCATTGGGTCGGGTGAAGCTTTCTTT; CDR3aa: CASIGSGEAFF
d_gene: TRBD1; len: 14; j_gene: TRBJ2-3; abundance: .; v_gene: TRBV6-1; CDR3nt: TGTGCCAGCAGCCCGACAGGGGGGACAGATACGCAGTATTTT; CDR3aa: CASSPTGGTDTQYF
d_gene: TRBD2; len: 14; j_gene: TRBJ2-2; abundance: .; v_gene: TRBV7-6; CDR3nt: TGTGCCAGCAGCTTTTCCGGGGGGAACGGGGAGCTGTTTTTT; CDR3aa: CASSFSGGNGELFF
d_gene: .; len: 15; j_gene: TRBJ1-2; abundance: .; v_gene: TRBV19; CDR3nt: TGTGCCAGTACTGGTAGGGCGGGGGGCGACTATGGCTACACCTTC; CDR3aa: CASTGRAGGDYGYTF
d_gene: TRBD1; len: 16; j_gene: TRBJ2-5; abundance: .; v_gene: TRBV27; CDR3nt: TGTGCCAGCAGTTTATCACGACAGGGGGCTGGAGAGACCCAGTACTTC; CDR3aa: CASSLSRQGAGETQYF